One sample yielded the 10 T cell receptor beta chains listed below, sequenced in a study of shared clonotypes between healthy human individuals. Repertoires were generated with immunoSEQ multiplex PCR, while TCRdb's copy carries only in-frame clones and drops some. Of about 1 million clones listed, 75% were seen once; the top ten hold 1.5%. Source material: memory CD4+ T cells sorted from blood. Stated subset: CD45RA-negative fraction. The receptors stem from a man younger than 35 in good health.

This sequence joins TRBV18 and TRBJ1-3, with D perhaps matching TRBD1 (5 bases). With 1 base removed from V and 2 bases from J, the gap between germline ends came to 6 bases. The CDR3 extends over 14 amino acids. Germline values: CDR1 KGHSH, CDR2 LQKENI. Here the CDR3 reads CASSPQGPGNTIYF. Written as DNA, the CDR3 is TGTGCCAGCTCACCACAGGGGCCTGGAAACACCATATATTTT.

The chain has TRBV5-1 and TRBJ2-3, with no clear D. V lost 0 bases and J 9 bases, leaving 11 bases between the germline ends. The germline gives CDR1 SGHRS, CDR2 YFSETQ. This CDR3 has 13 residues. Here the CDR3 reads CASSLAVGWTQYF. Here the CDR3 DNA reads TGCGCCAGCAGCTTGGCCGTGGGTTGGACGCAGTATTTT. The variable domain in full, with the rest retrieved from reference TRBV5-1 and TRBJ2-3, is KAGVTQTPRYLIKTRGQQVTLSCSPISGHRSVSWYQQTPGQGLQFLFEYFSETQRNKGNFPGRFSGRQFSNSRSEMNVSTLELGDSALYLCASSLAVGWTQYFGPGTRLTVL.

The chain is built from TRBV2 and TRBJ2-7; 9 bases agree with TRBD1. The CDR3 is made up of 17 amino acids. Germline CDR1 SNHLY, CDR2 FYNNEI. Germline trimming cut 6 bases from V and 0 bases from J; bases unmatched to any gene: 12. The CDR3 coding sequence is TGTGCCAGCAGCACAGCCACCGGGACAGGGTACTCCTACGAGCAGTACTTC. This codes for CASSTATGTGYSYEQYF.

Here the CDR3 DNA reads TGTGCCAGCAGCTCGGACAGGGTCAGCTCTGGGGCCAACGTCCTGACTTTC. Amino acids: CASSSDRVSSGANVLTF. The chain couples TRBV7-9 to TRBJ2-6, with TRBD1 identical over 8 bases. V was pared by 4 bases and J by 0 bases, with 5 bases of the junction left unmatched. CDR1 and CDR2 from the germline V gene are SEHNR and FQNEAQ (reference sequence). The CDR3 loop spans 17 amino acids. The entire variable domain, with the rest obtained from reference TRBV7-9 and TRBJ2-6, is as follows: DTGVSQNPRHKITKRGQNVTFRCDPISEHNRLYWYRQTLGQGPEFLTYFQNEAQLEKSRLLSDRFSAERPKGSFSTLEIQRTEQGDSAMYLCASSSDRVSSGANVLTFGAGSRLTVL.

The chain couples TRBV30 to TRBJ1-3; 12 nucleotides align to TRBD1. Germline CDR1 and CDR2: GTSNPN and SVGIG (reference sequence). The J segment lost 7 bases and the V segment lost 0 bases, leaving 4 bases of the junction unmatched. CDR3 size: 15 residues. CDR3 DNA: TGTGCCTGGAGTGTTGGGACAGGGGGCTGGAACACCATATATTTT. It translates to CAWSVGTGGWNTIYF.

This clone was seen only a few times. CDR3 sequence: CASSPPEGVDTEAFF. The CDR3 nucleotides read TGTGCCAGCTCACCACCGGAGGGTGTCGACACTGAAGCTTTCTTT. The chain couples TRBV18 to TRBJ1-1, with D uncertain. V lost 0 bases, J lost 3 bases, and 11 bases lay in between. Per germline, CDR1 KGHSH and CDR2 LQKENI. The CDR3 loop spans 15 amino acids.

This clone was picked up one time. The chain carries TRBV9 and TRBJ1-6; D uncertain. Between the trimmed V and J ends, which lost 0 bases and 14 bases, there was a span of 12 bases. The CDR3 totals 13 residues. Per germline, CDR1 SGDLS and CDR2 YYNGEE. In DNA, the CDR3 is TGTGCCAGCAGCGTAGTTCCAGGACGGGCCCTCCACTTT. It yields the protein CASSVVPGRALHF.

V and J are TRBV6-1 and TRBJ2-7; 12 nucleotides match TRBD2. V was pared by 6 bases and J by 4 bases, with 7 bases of the junction left unmatched. Germline V CDR1 and CDR2: MNHNS, SASEGT. CDR3 length: 15 residues. The CDR3 loop reads CASRRLAGDMYEQYF. As DNA, the CDR3 is TGTGCCAGCAGACGACTAGCGGGAGACATGTACGAGCAGTACTTC.

The genes are TRBV4-1 and TRBJ2-7; possible D gene TRBD2, 5 bases. Germline V gene sequence: CDR1 MGHRA, CDR2 YSYEKL. The CDR3 extends over 15 amino acids. V was clipped by 1 base and J by 2 bases, with 12 bases between them. The DNA for the CDR3 is TGCGCCAGCAGCCAAGGTGAGGGAACGGCCTACGAGCAGTACTTC. It yields the protein CASSQGEGTAYEQYF.

The J gene is TRBJ2-5, the V gene TRBV7-3, with 10 bases matching TRBD2. The germline gives CDR1 SGHTA, CDR2 FQGTGA. With V trimmed by 6 bases and J by 1 base, 11 bases remained unmatched. The CDR3 length is 17 residues. CDR3 residues: CASRPTKRGGTQETQYF. In nucleotides, the CDR3 is TGTGCCAGCAGACCCACGAAGCGGGGGGGCACCCAAGAGACCCAGTACTTC.